A single sample gave rise to the 7 T cell receptor beta chains below, sequenced in a study of CD8+CD57+ T cells in acquired aplastic anemia (dated 2018 in TCRdb). Reads for this sample came from an Illumina HiSeq 2000. TCR beta VDJ combination and CDR3 sequence profiling used genomic DNA as the template. TCRdb applied fastp at Q25 and MiXCR to the public reads, then kept only in-frame beta chains. Every CDR3 protein is listed once, alongside the most common genes and DNA of its rows. Counted in this sample were approximately 250,000 distinct CDR3 sequences; 70% to 85% of them appeared once. The ten largest account for roughly two fifths of the sample. Flow cytometry had shown CD8+CD57+ cell expansion in the patients selected for sequencing. Sequencing was carried out using sorted CD4+, CD8+, or CD8+CD57+ T cells (not recorded which) from PBMCs. The source of these receptors is a human donor with aplastic anemia.

V and J are TRBV19 and TRBJ2-5; D is possibly TRBD1 (6 bases). Trimming stripped 9 bases from V and 8 bases from J, with 25 bases between. There are 15 residues in the CDR3. Germline V gene lookup returns CDR1 LNHDA and CDR2 SQIVND (reference sequence). CDR3 sequence reads: CASSIAHGTNDTQYF. Here the CDR3 DNA reads TGTGCCAGCAGCATAGCCCACGGGACAAACGATACCCAGTACTTC.

The chain employs TRBV5-6 and TRBJ2-7; no firm D call. Germline CDR1 and CDR2: SGHDT and YYEEEE. The V gene lost 4 bases and the J gene lost 4 bases, with 9 bases spanning the gap. CDR3 length: 12 amino acids. CDR3 in amino acids: CASSVKSYEQYF. CDR3 DNA sequence: TGTGCCAGCAGCGTAAAGAGTTACGAGCAGTACTTC. The full variable domain, completed using reference TRBV5-6 and TRBJ2-7, is DAGVTQSPTHLIKTRGQQVTLRCSPKSGHDTVSWYQQALGQGPQFIFQYYEEEERQRGNFPDRFSGHQFPNYSSELNVNALLLGDSALYLCASSVKSYEQYFGPGTRLTVT.

The genes are TRBV9 and TRBJ2-7; TRBD1 agrees at 7 bases. Germline CDR1 SGDLS, CDR2 YYNGEE. This CDR3 spans 18 amino acids. Germline trimming cut 2 bases from V and 2 bases from J; bases unmatched to any gene: 16. CDR3 in amino acids: CASSVDSDGTALAYEQYV. CDR3 nucleotides: TGTGCCAGCAGCGTCGACTCTGACGGGACAGCCCTAGCCTACGAGCAGTACGTC.

Worth noting for this clonotype: At one boundary the junction diverges from the germline segment, which might be a read error. This chain uses TRBV7-3 with TRBJ2-7; the D gene could be TRBD1 or TRBD2 (5 bases each). The germline V gene has CDR1 SGHTA and CDR2 FQGTGA. The CDR3 contains 14 residues. In DNA form, the CDR3 reads TGCGCCAGCAGCGTATGGGTAGGGGAGTACGCGCAGTACTTC. Protein sequence: CASSVWVGEYAQYF.

The rearrangement links TRBV2 to TRBJ1-1; perhaps TRBD1 as D (5 bases). Trimming left V 8 bases short and J 6 bases short, with 19 bases between. This CDR3 spans 14 amino acids. Germline CDR1 and CDR2: SNHLY and FYNNEI. In DNA, the CDR3 is TGTGCCAGCGGGGACCCAGGGAAGAGAGCTGAAGCTTTCTTT. It encodes CASGDPGKRAEAFF. Drawing the rest from reference TRBV2 and TRBJ1-1, the complete variable domain is EPEVTQTPSHQVTQMGQEVILRCVPISNHLYFYWYRQILGQKVEFLVSFYNNEISEKSEIFDDQFSVERPDGSNFTLKIRSTKLEDSAMYFCASGDPGKRAEAFFGQGTRLTVV.

Only one count was recorded for this clonotype. The DNA is left out, because the CDR3 cannot be placed on it with certainty; the CDR3 is given as TCRdb lists it. This chain links TRBV9 with TRBJ2-3; the tabulated D call, TRBD1, remains unverified against the DNA. Inclusive of both ends, the CDR3 amounts to 14 amino acids. The V gene's germline CDR1 is SGDLS and CDR2 YYNGEE. The CDR3: CASSVAVGTGEWHF.

In regard to this clonotype: The conserved closing phenylalanine or tryptophan is absent in this CDR3, likely reflecting a read error. It is unclear where the CDR3 begins or ends on the DNA, so no DNA is shown, and the CDR3 is as TCRdb lists it. This rearrangement joins TRBV2 to TRBJ2-1; no check of the table's D call, TRBD1, against the DNA was made. From its first to its last residue, the CDR3 has 15 amino acids. Germline lookup yields CDR1 SNHLY and CDR2 FYNNEI. This chain's CDR3 is CASSDGGIYEQFFWP.